Below, one T cell receptor beta chain is given with its context. What it binds is unknown. This CDR3 contains 15 residues. Looked up from germline, CDR1 is SGHRS and CDR2 is YFSETQ. The junction had 13 bases not matched to a gene; V was cut back by 4 bases and J by 9 bases. As to treatment: over 15 received Ad26.COV2.S at low or high dose, single or two shots; 5 received placebo; per-sample allocation not given. At day 63 after the first vaccine or placebo injection, samples were drawn. The record originates from a study of Ad26.COV2.S vaccination and SARS-CoV-2 variants. For the study at large: In the COV1001 trial, the donor was in the Ad26.COV2.S arm.

General observations from the study: Considerable breadth of spike-specific CD8+ and CD4+ T cell responses has reportedly been documented following vaccination.

The assay was immunoSEQ multiplex PCR, and TCRdb's table has in-frame clones only and misses some. The data hold approximately 500,000 clones, with around nine tenths observed a single time. This chain joins TRBV5-1 and TRBJ2-1; 7 nucleotides line up with TRBD1. The source of this sequence is a person aged 18-60 years who received the Ad26.COV2.S COVID-19 vaccine or a placebo. The source was peripheral blood, collected in a trial of Ad26.COV2.S vaccine versus placebo. The CDR3 nucleotides read TGCGCCAGCAGCAGTTGGGACAGACTATTCAGTGAGCAGTTCTTC. This sequence encodes CASSSWDRLFSEQFF.